This T cell receptor (beta chain) is drawn from a study of cytomegalovirus exposure and HLA in healthy donors. Overall study findings and caveats: Association with HLA alleles at 0.05 false discovery rate was found for about 17,000 TCR beta sequences in a later analysis. Researchers reported in a later analysis that a missense DCLRE1C variant was tied to TCR beta V- and J-gene trimming.

Only a few counts were recorded for this clone. Its antigen is undetermined. Though probably carrying unrecorded immune exposures, donors were nominally healthy at sampling. PCR used 60 Vbeta primers and 13 Jbeta primers. Authors' methods: Unique TCR beta chains totaled some 81 million in a later count, with 8.5 million to 12 million of them shared. Here immunoSEQ multiplex PCR was the method, and the copy in TCRdb shows in-frame clones only, minus some. D and trimming come from the DNA, and the V and J calls and clone size come from that table. The table records approximately 170,000 clones, roughly 75% of them present only once. Germline V gives CDR1 GTSNPN, CDR2 SVGIG (reference sequence). The CDR3 has 13 amino acids. V gave up 5 bases and J gave up 1 base, with 10 bases separating them.

The TCR comes from a man under 40 in good health and CMV-seropositive. This sequence joins TRBV30 and TRBJ2-3; D is perhaps TRBD2 (6 bases). Sequenced sample: PBMCs. The CDR3 DNA sequence: TGTGCCTGGTCCAGGGAGGGCACAGATACGCAGTATTTT. Its translation: CAWSREGTDTQYF.